These T cell receptor beta chains were read from a single sample in a study of cytomegalovirus exposure and HLA in healthy donors. Only in-frame clones appear in the TCRdb table, and some are missing; sequencing was by immunoSEQ multiplex PCR. The data show some 200,000 clones, over 75% seen once. The sequencing input was PBMCs. The receptors were gathered from a girl aged 2-10 years in good health and CMV-seronegative. Each CDR3 is given with its conserved first and last residue. A D gene is named only where the DNA matches it firmly. A clone size is listed for some rows: how often the clone was seen (once, few, many), or a class if it is expanded.

V: TRBV13; size: NA; D: TRBD2; J: TRBJ2-3; CDR3: CASSPGTSDTQYF; DNA: TGTGCCAGCAGCCCCGGGACTAGCGATACGCAGTATTTT
V: TRBV19; size: NA; D: NA; J: TRBJ2-3; CDR3: CASSKPNTDTQYF; DNA: TGTGCCAGTAGTAAGCCCAACACAGATACGCAGTATTTT
V: TRBV28; size: NA; D: NA; J: TRBJ1-1; CDR3: CASKWGGPTAAFF; DNA: TGTGCCAGCAAGTGGGGGGGCCCAACGGCTGCTTTCTTT
V: TRBV6-6; size: NA; D: TRBD2; J: TRBJ2-1; CDR3: CASSYGGRVDEQFF; DNA: TGTGCCAGCAGTTACGGGGGGAGGGTCGATGAGCAGTTCTTC
V: TRBV7-2; size: NA; D: TRBD1; J: TRBJ1-1; CDR3: CASSSIQGEGEAFF; DNA: TGTGCCAGCAGCTCCATTCAGGGGGAAGGAGAAGCTTTCTTT
V: TRBV19; size: few; D: TRBD2; J: TRBJ2-7; CDR3: CASSIQAGVYEQYF; DNA: TGTGCCAGTAGTATTCAAGCGGGGGTATACGAGCAGTACTTC
V: TRBV5-4; size: once; D: TRBD2; J: TRBJ2-1; CDR3: CASSPSGGTAFF; DNA: TGTGCCAGCTCCCCTAGCGGCGGTACTGCGTTCTTC
V: TRBV2; size: NA; D: NA; J: TRBJ2-7; CDR3: CASSPRQGGQYF; DNA: TGTGCCAGCAGCCCTAGACAGGGAGGGCAGTACTTC
V: TRBV5-6; size: NA; D: TRBD2; J: TRBJ2-1; CDR3: CASSPNPLAGVGHNEQFF; DNA: TGTGCCAGCAGCCCGAACCCTTTAGCGGGAGTAGGTCACAATGAGCAGTTCTTC
V: TRBV9; size: NA; D: NA; J: TRBJ1-2; CDR3: CASSVEAGHGYTF; DNA: TGTGCCAGCAGCGTAGAGGCGGGGCATGGCTACACCTTC
V: TRBV1; size: NA; D: NA; J: TRBJ2-3; CDR3: CTSSQACDLGADTQYF; DNA: TGCACCAGCAGCCAAGCCTGTGACTTAGGGGCAGATACGCAGTATTTT
V: TRBV13; size: NA; D: NA; J: TRBJ2-1; CDR3: CASSPNRDANEQFF; DNA: TGTGCCAGCAGCCCGAACCGAGATGCGAATGAGCAGTTCTTC
V: TRBV25-1; size: NA; D: NA; J: TRBJ1-1; CDR3: CASSESSNTEAFF; DNA: TGTGCCAGCAGTGAATCGAGTAACACTGAAGCTTTCTTT
V: TRBV18; size: NA; D: TRBD1; J: TRBJ2-7; CDR3: CASSPGQQSWEQYF; DNA: TGTGCCAGCTCACCGGGACAGCAATCATGGGAGCAGTACTTC
V: TRBV15; size: once; D: TRBD1; J: TRBJ2-1; CDR3: CATSNPGQGPYNEQFF; DNA: TGTGCCACCAGCAACCCGGGACAGGGTCCCTACAATGAGCAGTTCTTC
V: TRBV11-2; size: NA; D: TRBD2; J: TRBJ2-7; CDR3: CASSLPGRGPPPSYEQYF; DNA: TGTGCCAGCAGCTTACCTGGGAGGGGCCCGCCCCCCTCCTACGAGCAGTACTTC
V: TRBV29-1; size: NA; D: NA; J: TRBJ1-1; CDR3: CSVDMNTEAFF; DNA: TGCAGCGTTGATATGAACACTGAAGCTTTCTTT
V: TRBV7-2; size: NA; D: NA; J: TRBJ2-1; CDR3: CASSLRGGSGSYNEQFF; DNA: TGTGCCAGCAGCTTAAGGGGTGGGTCTGGCTCCTACAATGAGCAGTTCTTC
V: TRBV5-1; size: NA; D: NA; J: TRBJ1-2; CDR3: CASSLDLEGGYTF; DNA: TGCGCCAGCAGCTTGGACCTGGAGGGTGGCTACACCTTC
V: TRBV25-1; size: NA; D: NA; J: TRBJ2-3; CDR3: CASSEFKGGDTDTQYF; DNA: TGTGCCAGCAGTGAATTTAAGGGAGGAGACACAGATACGCAGTATTTT
V: TRBV4-1; size: few; D: TRBD2; J: TRBJ2-5; CDR3: CASRRGTSGSQETQYF; DNA: TGCGCCAGCAGGCGCGGGACTAGCGGATCCCAAGAGACCCAGTACTTC
V: TRBV2; size: NA; D: NA; J: TRBJ2-5; CDR3: CASSLQLVAEETQYF; DNA: TGTGCCAGCAGTCTACAACTGGTAGCGGAAGAGACCCAGTACTTC
V: TRBV19; size: NA; D: TRBD2; J: TRBJ2-3; CDR3: CASSNLGTSGGLVRDTQYF; DNA: TGTGCCAGTAGTAACCTCGGGACTAGCGGGGGACTCGTACGAGATACGCAGTATTTT
V: TRBV6-1; size: NA; D: TRBD2; J: TRBJ2-5; CDR3: CASSGFPAGGGETQYF; DNA: TGTGCCAGCAGTGGATTCCCCGCGGGGGGCGGGGAGACCCAGTACTTC
V: TRBV27; size: once; D: NA; J: TRBJ2-5; CDR3: CASSYLGVAQETQYF; DNA: TGTGCCAGCAGTTACCTAGGGGTAGCTCAAGAGACCCAGTACTTC
V: TRBV11-2; size: few; D: NA; J: TRBJ2-7; CDR3: CASSLQGHSSYEQYF; DNA: TGTGCCAGCAGCTTACAGGGGCATAGCTCCTACGAGCAGTACTTC
V: TRBV7-9; size: once; D: NA; J: TRBJ2-1; CDR3: CASSFGVDNEQFF; DNA: TGTGCCAGCAGCTTCGGAGTTGATAATGAGCAGTTCTTC
V: TRBV6-1; size: NA; D: NA; J: TRBJ2-4; CDR3: CASSKGSVAKNIQYF; DNA: TGTGCCAGCAGTAAAGGATCGGTAGCCAAAAACATTCAGTACTTC
V: TRBV5-1; size: few; D: TRBD1; J: TRBJ2-3; CDR3: CASSRTGPFQMADTQYF; DNA: TGCGCCAGCAGCCGGACAGGTCCCTTTCAAATGGCAGATACGCAGTATTTT
V: TRBV6-5; size: once; D: NA; J: TRBJ1-1; CDR3: CASSYRGGGTEAFF; DNA: TGTGCCAGCAGTTATCGCGGGGGCGGAACTGAAGCTTTCTTT
V: TRBV5-6; size: NA; D: TRBD1; J: TRBJ2-5; CDR3: CASSIQGYQETQYF; DNA: TGTGCCAGCAGCATACAGGGGTACCAAGAGACCCAGTACTTC
V: TRBV2; size: NA; D: TRBD1; J: TRBJ2-3; CDR3: CASSPGQGRGDTQYF; DNA: TGTGCCAGCAGTCCGGGACAGGGACGAGGAGATACGCAGTATTTT
V: TRBV27; size: NA; D: NA; J: TRBJ2-1; CDR3: CASSTRDRHEQFF; DNA: TGTGCCAGCAGTACCCGCGATCGCCATGAGCAGTTCTTC
V: TRBV7-9; size: NA; D: NA; J: TRBJ2-7; CDR3: CASSLKGDEQYF; DNA: TGTGCCAGCAGCCTCAAAGGGGATGAGCAGTACTTC
V: TRBV19; size: NA; D: TRBD1; J: TRBJ1-6; CDR3: CASREGTGNSPLHF; DNA: TGTGCCAGCCGGGAGGGGACAGGGAATTCACCCCTCCACTTT
V: TRBV9; size: NA; D: TRBD1; J: TRBJ2-7; CDR3: CASSPRTGTYEQYF; DNA: TGTGCCAGCAGCCCCCGGACAGGGACCTACGAGCAGTACTTC
V: TRBV4-1; size: NA; D: NA; J: TRBJ2-1; CDR3: CASSQVSGNEQFF; DNA: TGCGCCAGCAGCCAAGTCTCAGGGAATGAGCAGTTCTTC
V: TRBV7-9; size: NA; D: NA; J: TRBJ2-7; CDR3: CASRRAGASEQYF; DNA: TGTGCCAGCAGACGGGCGGGGGCCAGCGAGCAGTACTTC
V: TRBV7-9; size: NA; D: TRBD2; J: TRBJ2-1; CDR3: CASSLARTSGGWNEQFF; DNA: TGTGCCAGCAGCTTAGCGCGGACTAGCGGAGGGTGGAATGAGCAGTTCTTC
V: TRBV7-2; size: NA; D: NA; J: TRBJ1-1; CDR3: CASSLIRGNTEAFF; DNA: TGTGCCAGCAGCTTAATCAGGGGGAACACTGAAGCTTTCTTT
V: TRBV13; size: NA; D: TRBD1; J: TRBJ2-1; CDR3: CASSSFRQGNNEQFF; DNA: TGTGCCAGCAGCTCATTTCGACAGGGAAACAATGAGCAGTTCTTC
V: TRBV11-2; size: NA; D: NA; J: TRBJ2-6; CDR3: CASRALVAGANVLTF; DNA: TGTGCCAGCAGAGCTTTAGTTGCTGGGGCCAACGTCCTGACTTTC
V: TRBV7-3; size: NA; D: NA; J: TRBJ1-1; CDR3: CASSLTGVMVNTEAFF; DNA: TGTGCCAGCAGCTTAACGGGCGTCATGGTGAACACTGAAGCTTTCTTT
V: TRBV29-1; size: NA; D: TRBD2; J: TRBJ2-1; CDR3: CSVVSLSGEDPNEQFF; DNA: TGCAGCGTTGTTTCCCTTAGCGGGGAGGACCCCAATGAGCAGTTCTTC
V: TRBV5-1; size: NA; D: TRBD1; J: TRBJ1-3; CDR3: CASSSRDRADTIYF; DNA: TGCGCCAGCAGTTCCCGGGACAGGGCGGACACCATATATTTT
V: TRBV9; size: NA; D: TRBD1; J: TRBJ2-7; CDR3: CASTRGTGPYEQYF; DNA: TGTGCCAGCACAAGGGGGACAGGGCCCTACGAGCAGTACTTC
V: TRBV19; size: NA; D: NA; J: TRBJ1-1; CDR3: CASKRGNTEAFF; DNA: TGTGCCAGTAAGCGGGGGAACACTGAAGCTTTCTTT
V: TRBV6-1; size: few; D: TRBD1; J: TRBJ1-4; CDR3: CASRGTGNEKLFF; DNA: TGTGCCAGCAGAGGGACAGGGAATGAAAAACTGTTTTTT
V: TRBV5-1; size: few; D: NA; J: TRBJ1-1; CDR3: CASSFGAGVNTEAFF; DNA: TGCGCCAGCAGCTTCGGGGCGGGGGTGAACACTGAAGCTTTCTTT
V: TRBV15; size: NA; D: NA; J: TRBJ1-1; CDR3: CATSVDLNTEAFF; DNA: TGTGCCACCAGCGTAGATCTGAACACTGAAGCTTTCTTT
V: TRBV2; size: NA; D: NA; J: TRBJ2-3; CDR3: CASGTLSSTDTQYF; DNA: TGTGCCAGCGGGACTTTATCTAGCACAGATACGCAGTATTTT
V: TRBV30; size: NA; D: NA; J: TRBJ1-6; CDR3: CAWSSGQINSPLHF; DNA: TGTGCCTGGAGTTCCGGACAGATTAATTCACCCCTCCACTTT
V: TRBV2; size: NA; D: NA; J: TRBJ2-5; CDR3: CATTTYEETQYF; DNA: TGTGCCACTACCACTTACGAAGAGACCCAGTACTTC
V: TRBV2; size: once; D: TRBD2; J: TRBJ2-7; CDR3: CASSGLPGSGSIYEQYF; DNA: TGTGCCAGCAGTGGCCTACCAGGGAGCGGGAGCATATACGAGCAGTACTTC
V: TRBV19; size: NA; D: TRBD1; J: TRBJ2-7; CDR3: CASSMGTGREQYF; DNA: TGTGCCAGTAGTATGGGGACAGGGCGCGAGCAGTACTTC
V: TRBV5-4; size: NA; D: NA; J: TRBJ2-1; CDR3: CASSLDRAANEQFF; DNA: TGTGCCAGCAGCTTGGACCGAGCGGCCAATGAGCAGTTCTTC
V: TRBV7-9; size: NA; D: TRBD2; J: TRBJ2-2; CDR3: CASGGGTGELFF; DNA: TGTGCCAGCGGGGGGGGAACCGGGGAGCTGTTTTTT
V: TRBV2; size: once; D: TRBD2; J: TRBJ2-1; CDR3: CASSRSLAGSYNEQFF; DNA: TGTGCCAGCAGCCGGTCACTAGCGGGATCCTACAATGAGCAGTTCTTC
V: TRBV6-5; size: once; D: NA; J: TRBJ2-5; CDR3: CASSFPGEETQYF; DNA: TGTGCCAGCAGTTTTCCCGGAGAAGAGACCCAGTACTTC
V: TRBV19; size: NA; D: TRBD1; J: TRBJ1-2; CDR3: CASSIDYRGLSYGYTF; DNA: TGTGCCAGTAGTATAGACTACAGGGGCCTTAGCTATGGCTACACCTTC